These T cell receptor beta chains were read from a single sample in a study of control samples from healthy donors and cancer patients. Sequenced by immunoSEQ multiplex PCR; TCRdb stores in-frame clones only, minus some. Among tens of thousands of clones, roughly 78% were seen once, and the ten largest hold around 9.5%. The specimen sequenced was blood. The receptors stem from a woman between 55 and 75 years old in good health. Each CDR3 is given with its conserved first and last residue. The D gene is left open where the match is weak. Size values are once, few and many counts, or a class for expanded clones, and some rows have none.

j_call d_call clone_size v_call cdr3_nt cdr3_aa
TRBJ1-4 NA NA TRBV28 TGTGCCAGCAGCGGGCGGCAGATTAATGAAAAACTGTTTTTT CASSGRQINEKLFF
TRBJ2-3 NA NA TRBV4-3 TGCCCCCGCAGCCGACACAACCCGGGGGCGGGGGCCACAGATACGCAGTATTTT CPRSRHNPGAGATDTQYF
TRBJ2-1 NA NA TRBV1 TGCACCAGCAGCCGGGAGGGGGCGATTAACAATGAGCAGTTCTTC CTSSREGAINNEQFF
TRBJ2-1 NA NA TRBV18 TGTGCCAGCTCACCATTTAGCGTTATCGATGAGCAGTTCTTC CASSPFSVIDEQFF
TRBJ2-5 TRBD1 NA TRBV7-2 TGTGCCAGCAGCTTAGGGGGACAGAAAGAGACCCAGTACTTC CASSLGGQKETQYF
TRBJ2-1 TRBD2 NA TRBV18 TGTGCCAGCTCGCCTAGCGGGAATTCCGCAAATGAGCAGTTCTTC CASSPSGNSANEQFF
TRBJ1-6 NA few TRBV7-2 TGTGCCAGCAGCCGGGACCGGGGCCCCCCCCTCCACTTT CASSRDRGPPLHF
TRBJ1-2 TRBD1 NA TRBV29-1 TGCAGCGTCCGACGCACAACCCGGGACAGGGACGGCTACACCTTC CSVRRTTRDRDGYTF
TRBJ2-7 NA once TRBV5-1 TGCGCCAGCAGCTTGGGACTCAATACCTACGAGCAGTACTTC CASSLGLNTYEQYF
TRBJ2-5 NA NA TRBV5-5 TGTGCCAGCAGCTTGGCCCAGGTCGGGCAAGAGACCCAGTACTTC CASSLAQVGQETQYF
TRBJ2-4 TRBD2 NA TRBV6-1 TGTGCCAGCAGTGAACTAGCGGGAACAAACATTCAGTACTTC CASSELAGTNIQYF
TRBJ1-4 NA few TRBV6-5 TGTGCCAGCAGTTACAACCGGGGGCTTGATGAAAAACTGTTTTTT CASSYNRGLDEKLFF
TRBJ2-3 NA once TRBV5-8 TGTGCCAGCAGCTTCACAGGGCTAGATACGCAGTATTTT CASSFTGLDTQYF
TRBJ2-5 NA NA TRBV5-4 TGTGCCACTACCGGGGGTCTGGAGACCCAGTACTTC CATTGGLETQYF
TRBJ1-2 TRBD1 once TRBV6-6 TGTGCCAGCATGAGGGGGCAGGGCTATGGCTACACCTTC CASMRGQGYGYTF
TRBJ1-6 NA NA TRBV6-5 TGTGCCAGCAGACGGACTAATTCACCCCTCCACTTT CASRRTNSPLHF
TRBJ2-1 NA NA TRBV12-3/TRBV12-4 TGTGCCAGCAGTTCATTACGGGGTGAGCAGTTCTTC CASSSLRGEQFF
TRBJ1-2 NA once TRBV11-2 TGTGCCAGCAGCTTAACCGGGGACCAGAGCTATGGCTACACCTTC CASSLTGDQSYGYTF
TRBJ2-7 NA NA TRBV3-1/TRBV3-2 TGTGCCAGCAGCCAACGAGGAGGGTTTAGCGAGCAGTACTTC CASSQRGGFSEQYF
TRBJ1-6 NA NA TRBV6-5 TGTGCCAGCAGCCTGAGGGGGGGGAATTCACCCCTCCACTTT CASSLRGGNSPLHF
TRBJ2-2 TRBD2 NA TRBV18 TGTGCCAGCTCACCGGGACTAGCGGGGGTCACCGGGGAGCTGTTTTTT CASSPGLAGVTGELFF
TRBJ2-5 NA NA TRBV5-1 TGCGCCAGCAGCCATGGCAGCGGCCAAGAGACCCAGTACTTC CASSHGSGQETQYF
TRBJ2-7 NA NA TRBV25-1 TGTGCCAGCAGCCGGGGGAGCGGATCCTACGAGCAGTACTTC CASSRGSGSYEQYF
TRBJ2-2 NA NA TRBV3-1/TRBV3-2 TGTGCCAGCAGCCAAGGGGGACATTTCACCGGGGAGCTGTTTTTT CASSQGGHFTGELFF
TRBJ2-1 TRBD2 NA TRBV6-5 TGTGCCAGCAGTTCGCTAGCGGGAGGGGTAGTTGAGCAGTTCTTC CASSSLAGGVVEQFF
TRBJ2-5 NA NA TRBV12-3/TRBV12-4 TGTGCCAGCACCCGGACATTCCAAGAGACCCAGTACTTC CASTRTFQETQYF
TRBJ1-1 NA NA TRBV28 TGTGCCAGCAGTCGCACGGCTGGGGTTGGGACTGAAGCTTTCTTT CASSRTAGVGTEAFF
TRBJ2-1 NA NA TRBV3-1/TRBV3-2 TGTGCCAGCAGCCAATCCAACAATGAGCAGTTCTTC CASSQSNNEQFF
TRBJ2-1 NA NA TRBV5-6 TGTGCCAGCAGCTTGGTGGGGGCGGAATTTTACAATGAGCAGTTCTTC CASSLVGAEFYNEQFF
TRBJ1-3 NA NA TRBV19 TGTGCCAGCAAAGAGACGGGTTTAGGAAACACCATATATTTT CASKETGLGNTIYF
TRBJ2-5 NA NA TRBV11-2 TGTGCCAGTCGAAGTCTGGAGACCCAGTACTTC CASRSLETQYF
TRBJ2-1 NA once TRBV5-1 TGCGCCAGCAGCTCCGGACAAAACAATGAGCAGTTCTTC CASSSGQNNEQFF
TRBJ2-2 TRBD1 NA TRBV7-9 TGTGCCAGCAGTGGACAGGGGGCGATTGACACCGGGGAGCTGTTTTTT CASSGQGAIDTGELFF
TRBJ2-3 NA NA TRBV7-2 TGTGCCAGCAGCCCCGCTAGAACCCCCGATACGCAGTATTTT CASSPARTPDTQYF
TRBJ1-2 TRBD1 NA TRBV28 TGTGCCAGCATGGGATTTTTGGGACAGGGGGATGCCTTCGGGGGCTACACCTTC CASMGFLGQGDAFGGYTF
TRBJ1-1 NA NA TRBV21-1 TGTGCCAGCAGCAGTAAGGGGGACAAATGGTTGAACACTGAAGCTTTCTTT CASSSKGDKWLNTEAFF
TRBJ1-3 TRBD1 NA TRBV27 TGTGCCAGCAGTTTAAGGACAGGGGTAGGAAACACCATATATTTT CASSLRTGVGNTIYF
TRBJ2-5 NA NA TRBV12-3/TRBV12-4 TGTGCCAGCAGTTTAGTAGCAGAGACCCAGTACTTC CASSLVAETQYF
TRBJ2-1 TRBD2 NA TRBV9 TGTGCCAGCAGCGACGGACTAGCGGGAGGGAGACCCTACAATGAGCAGTTCTTC CASSDGLAGGRPYNEQFF
TRBJ2-7 TRBD1 NA TRBV5-1 TGCGCCAGCAGCCCGAGCGACAGGGGACTCTCCTACGAGCAGTACTTC CASSPSDRGLSYEQYF
TRBJ2-7 NA NA TRBV6-1 TGTGCCAGCAGTGAAATCGACGCCAGTTTCTCCTACGAGCAGTACTTC CASSEIDASFSYEQYF
TRBJ1-1 TRBD1 NA TRBV11-1 TGTGCCAGCAGGTCCACAGGGGACCCTCTGAACACTGAAGCTTTCTTT CASRSTGDPLNTEAFF
TRBJ2-7 TRBD2 NA TRBV15 TGTGCCACCAGCAGAGATTCCCCCTTACTAGCGGATTTTCCCTACGAGCAGTACTTC CATSRDSPLLADFPYEQYF
TRBJ1-6 TRBD1 NA TRBV4-1 TGCGCCAGCAGCCGGGGACAGGGGACAAGCTCCTATAATTCACCCCTCCACTTT CASSRGQGTSSYNSPLHF
TRBJ2-2 TRBD1 NA TRBV5-6 TGTGCCAGCAGCTTGCCCACAGGGGGCACGAACACCGGGGAGCTGTTTTTT CASSLPTGGTNTGELFF
TRBJ2-5 NA NA TRBV27 TGTGCCGTTGAGGGGACCCAGTACTTC CAVEGTQYF
TRBJ1-1 NA NA TRBV5-1 TGCGCCAGCAGTGAGCAGGGCCTGCAAAACACCCGAGGAGCCCGAGCTTTCTTT CASSEQGLQNTRGARAFF
TRBJ2-2 NA NA TRBV19 TGTGCCAGTAGCGATGGACCGGCTAGCGACACCGGGGAGCTGTTTTTT CASSDGPASDTGELFF
TRBJ2-7 NA NA TRBV19 TGTGCCAGTAGTGCGCAACCCCAGGTCTCCTACGAGCAGTACTTC CASSAQPQVSYEQYF
TRBJ1-2 NA once TRBV18 TGTGCCAGCTCACCCATGGCAAACTATGGCTACACCTTC CASSPMANYGYTF
TRBJ2-6 NA NA TRBV6-6 TGTGCCAGCAGTCCCGGTGATTACAGCTCTGGGGCCAACGTCCTGACTTTC CASSPGDYSSGANVLTF
TRBJ2-2 TRBD1 NA TRBV6-6 TGTGCCAGCAGTTACTCGAGGGGGCGCACCGGGGAGCTGTTTTTT CASSYSRGRTGELFF
TRBJ2-2 TRBD2 NA TRBV2 TGTGCCAGCAGATGGTCTAGCGGGGTCGTCGGGGAGCTGTTTTTT CASRWSSGVVGELFF
TRBJ2-1 NA NA TRBV19 TGTGCCAGTAGACCAGCGGACAATGAGCAGTTCTTC CASRPADNEQFF
TRBJ2-5 NA NA TRBV21-1 TGTGCCAGCAGCAAAGCGGGTAACCCGGGGGGGCCTGAGACCCAGTACTTC CASSKAGNPGGPETQYF
TRBJ1-1 NA NA TRBV12-3/TRBV12-4 TGTGCCAGCAGTTTTTCTGACACTGAAGCTTTCTTT CASSFSDTEAFF
TRBJ1-1 NA NA TRBV24-1 TGTGCCACCATGGGGTCCACCACTGAAGCTTTCTTT CATMGSTTEAFF
TRBJ1-2 NA NA TRBV24-1 TGTGCCACCAGTGATCCGGGCTACACCTTC CATSDPGYTF
TRBJ1-2 NA few TRBV27 TGTGCCAGCAGTTCTACAGATAACTATGGCTACACCTTC CASSSTDNYGYTF